What follows are 4 T cell receptor beta chains derived from one specimen sequenced in a study of radiation and T cells in renal cell carcinoma. TCRdb keeps only in-frame clones here, not all; method: immunoSEQ multiplex PCR. The data contain some 150,000 clones, roughly 90% of them singletons. The time point is: blood 4 weeks post-SBRT, at nephrectomy. Treatment defined: 15 Gy SBRT to primary tumor, nephrectomy 4 weeks later. Sequencing was performed on blood, taken from a patient whose treatment included radiotherapy and nephrectomy. These receptors all stem from a woman aged 45-65 years with renal cell carcinoma.

This chain connects TRBV6-1 to TRBJ2-7, with TRBD1 as a possible D gene (5 bases). V lost 4 bases and J lost 1, with 5 bases in between. CDR3 length: 12 residues. Germline CDR1 MNHNS, CDR2 SASEGT. The CDR3: CASSGQSYEQYF. For the CDR3, the DNA is TGTGCCAGCAGTGGACAGTCCTACGAGCAGTACTTC.

This clone showed up just once. V and J are TRBV7-3 and TRBJ2-3; 12 positions agree with TRBD1. The ends lost 3 bases at V and 5 bases at J; junction bases unmatched: 6. Germline CDR1 reads SGHTA; CDR2 reads FQGTGA. The CDR3 consists of 16 residues. The CDR3 is CASSFPGQGAKDTQYF. The CDR3 DNA follows: TGTGCCAGCAGCTTTCCGGGACAGGGGGCGAAAGATACGCAGTATTTT.

This clone was recorded a few times. J is TRBJ2-7 and V is TRBV9; either TRBD1 or TRBD2 may supply D (7 bases each). CDR3 length: 14 residues. The germline V gene encodes CDR1 SGDLS and CDR2 YYNGEE. With 3 bases removed from V and 3 bases from J, the gap between germline ends came to 13 bases. The CDR3 spells CASSDARGGYEQYF. In nucleotides, the CDR3 is TGTGCCAGCAGCGACGCCAGGGGGGGCTACGAGCAGTACTTC.

V and J are TRBV2 and TRBJ1-4, with 9 bases fitting TRBD1. The CDR3 has 15 residues. The ends lost 8 bases at V and 8 bases at J; junction bases unmatched: 12. CDR1 and CDR2 (germline): SNHLY, FYNNEI. CDR3: CASSGGDREYEKLFF. The CDR3, as DNA: TGTGCCAGCTCGGGGGGGGACAGGGAATACGAAAAACTGTTTTTT.